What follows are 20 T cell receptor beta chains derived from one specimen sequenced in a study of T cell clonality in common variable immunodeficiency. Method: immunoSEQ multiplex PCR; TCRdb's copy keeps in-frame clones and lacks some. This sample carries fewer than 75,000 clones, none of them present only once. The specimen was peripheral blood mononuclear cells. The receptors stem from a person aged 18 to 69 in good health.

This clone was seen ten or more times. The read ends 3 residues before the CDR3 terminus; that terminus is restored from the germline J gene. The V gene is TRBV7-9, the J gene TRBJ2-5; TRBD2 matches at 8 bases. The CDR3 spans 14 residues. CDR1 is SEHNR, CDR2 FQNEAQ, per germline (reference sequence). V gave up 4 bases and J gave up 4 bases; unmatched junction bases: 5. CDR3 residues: CASSSGTRRETQYF. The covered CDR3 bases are TGTGCCAGCAGCTCCGGGACTAGGAGAGAGACC.

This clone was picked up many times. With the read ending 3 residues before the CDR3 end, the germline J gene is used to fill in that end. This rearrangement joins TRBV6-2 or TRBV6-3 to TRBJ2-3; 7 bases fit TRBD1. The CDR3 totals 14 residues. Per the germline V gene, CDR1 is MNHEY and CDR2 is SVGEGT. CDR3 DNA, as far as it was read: TGTGCCAGCAGCTACACCGGGACAGTGACGGCG. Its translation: CASSYTGTVTA. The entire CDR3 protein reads CASSYTGTVTAQYF.

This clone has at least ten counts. CDR3: CASSIRSGSASEQYF. The CDR3 DNA, read in part, is TGCGCCAGCAGCATTCGGTCAGGGAGCGCCTCCGAG. The chain uses TRBV5-1 and TRBJ2-7; D may be TRBD1 or TRBD2 (5 bases each). Sequencing ends 3 residues short of the CDR3 end; the germline J gene provides the rest. The CDR3 is made up of 15 amino acids. Germline loops: CDR1 SGHRS, CDR2 YFSETQ. Trimming cost V 4 bases and J 6 bases, with 20 bases left between them.

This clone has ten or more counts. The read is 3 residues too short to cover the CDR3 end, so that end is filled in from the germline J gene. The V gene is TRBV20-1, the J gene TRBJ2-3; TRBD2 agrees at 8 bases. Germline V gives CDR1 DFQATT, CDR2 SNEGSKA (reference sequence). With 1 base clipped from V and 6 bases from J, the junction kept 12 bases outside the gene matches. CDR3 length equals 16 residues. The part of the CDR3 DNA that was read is TGCAGTGCTAGAGTCAGTAGCGGGGCCCGTCCGGATACG. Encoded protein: CSARVSSGARPDT. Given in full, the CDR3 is CSARVSSGARPDTQYF.

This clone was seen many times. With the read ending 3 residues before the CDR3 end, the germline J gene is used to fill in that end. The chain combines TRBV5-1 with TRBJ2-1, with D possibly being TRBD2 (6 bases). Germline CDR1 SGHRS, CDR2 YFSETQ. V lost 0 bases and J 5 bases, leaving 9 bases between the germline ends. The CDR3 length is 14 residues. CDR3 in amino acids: CASSLGTIDNEQFF. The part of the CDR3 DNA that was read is TGCGCCAGCAGCTTGGGGACTATCGACAATGAG.

The part of the CDR3 DNA that was read is TGTGCCAGTAGTATAGCCGCGACAGGGGGGGACGAG. Translation: CASSIAATGGDE. The entire CDR3 is CASSIAATGGDEQYF. The chain recombines TRBV19 with TRBJ2-7; 9 bases line up with TRBD1. Read data end 3 residues before the CDR3 end; the end is taken from the germline J gene. This CDR3 is 15 amino acids long. Germline lookup yields CDR1 LNHDA and CDR2 SQIVND (reference sequence). The V segment lost 1 base and the J segment 5 bases; nucleotides outside the gene matches: 6.

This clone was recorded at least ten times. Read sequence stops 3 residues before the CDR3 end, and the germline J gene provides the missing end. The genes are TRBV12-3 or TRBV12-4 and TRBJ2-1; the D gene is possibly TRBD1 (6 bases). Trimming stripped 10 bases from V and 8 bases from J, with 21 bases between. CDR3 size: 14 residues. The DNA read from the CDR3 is TGTGCCATCGGTTCGGTCACCCCAGGGGATGAG. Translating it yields CAIGSVTPGDE. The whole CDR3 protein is CAIGSVTPGDEQFF.

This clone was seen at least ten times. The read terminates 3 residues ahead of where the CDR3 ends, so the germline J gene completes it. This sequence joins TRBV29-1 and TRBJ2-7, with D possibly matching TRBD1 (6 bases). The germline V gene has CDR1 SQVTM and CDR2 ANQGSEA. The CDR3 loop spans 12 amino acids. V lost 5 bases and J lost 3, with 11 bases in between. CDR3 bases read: TGCAGCGTTTCTACAGGGAGCTACGAG. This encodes CSVSTGSYE. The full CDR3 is CSVSTGSYEQYF.

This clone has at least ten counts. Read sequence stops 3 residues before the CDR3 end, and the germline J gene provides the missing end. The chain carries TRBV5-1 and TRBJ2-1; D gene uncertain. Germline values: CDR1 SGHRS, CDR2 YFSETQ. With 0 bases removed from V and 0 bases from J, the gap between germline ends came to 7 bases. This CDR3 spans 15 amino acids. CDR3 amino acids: CASSLGGSSYNEQFF. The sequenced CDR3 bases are TGCGCCAGCAGCTTGGGCGGCAGCTCCTACAATGAG.

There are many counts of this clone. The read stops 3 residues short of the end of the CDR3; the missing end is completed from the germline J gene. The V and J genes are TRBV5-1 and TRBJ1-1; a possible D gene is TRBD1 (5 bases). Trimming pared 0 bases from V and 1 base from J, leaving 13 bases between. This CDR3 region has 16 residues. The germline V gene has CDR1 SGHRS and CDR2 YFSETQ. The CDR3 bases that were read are TGCGCCAGCAGCTTGGCCACCGGACACCCGAACACTGAA. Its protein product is CASSLATGHPNTE. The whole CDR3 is CASSLATGHPNTEAFF.

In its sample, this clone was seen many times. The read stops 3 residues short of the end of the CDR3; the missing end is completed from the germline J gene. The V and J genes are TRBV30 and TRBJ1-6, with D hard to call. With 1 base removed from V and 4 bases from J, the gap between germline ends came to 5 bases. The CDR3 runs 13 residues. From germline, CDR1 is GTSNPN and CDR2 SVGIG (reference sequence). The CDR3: CAWSGLYNSPLHF. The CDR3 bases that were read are TGTGCCTGGAGTGGACTTTATAATTCACCC.

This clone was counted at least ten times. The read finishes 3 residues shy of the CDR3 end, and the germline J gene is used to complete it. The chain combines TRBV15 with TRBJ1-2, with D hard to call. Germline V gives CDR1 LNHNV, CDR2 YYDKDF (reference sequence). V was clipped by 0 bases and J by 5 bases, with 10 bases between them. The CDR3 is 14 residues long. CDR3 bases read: TGTGCCACCAGCAGAGATTTAACGGGGTATGGC. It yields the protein CATSRDLTGYG. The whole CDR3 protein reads CATSRDLTGYGYTF.

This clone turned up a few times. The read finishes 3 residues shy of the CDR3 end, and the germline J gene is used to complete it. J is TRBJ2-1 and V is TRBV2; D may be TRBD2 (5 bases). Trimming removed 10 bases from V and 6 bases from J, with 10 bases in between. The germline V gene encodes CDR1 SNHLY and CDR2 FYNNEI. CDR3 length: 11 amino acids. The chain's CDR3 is CATARGNEQFF. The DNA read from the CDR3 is TGTGCCACAGCTCGGGGCAATGAG.

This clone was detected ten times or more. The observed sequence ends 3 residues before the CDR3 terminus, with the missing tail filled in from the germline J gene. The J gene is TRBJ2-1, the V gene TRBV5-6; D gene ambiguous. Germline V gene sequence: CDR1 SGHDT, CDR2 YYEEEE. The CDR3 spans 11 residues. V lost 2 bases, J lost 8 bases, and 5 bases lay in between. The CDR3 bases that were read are TGTGCCAGCAGCTTCACTGATGAG. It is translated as CASSFTDE. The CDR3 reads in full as CASSFTDEQFF.

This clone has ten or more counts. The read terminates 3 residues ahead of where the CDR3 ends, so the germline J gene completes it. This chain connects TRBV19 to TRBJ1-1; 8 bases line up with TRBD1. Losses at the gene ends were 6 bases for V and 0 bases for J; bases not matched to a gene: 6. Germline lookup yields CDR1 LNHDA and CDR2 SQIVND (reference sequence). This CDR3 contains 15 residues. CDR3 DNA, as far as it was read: TGTGCCAGTAGGCTATCAGGGGGCGTGAACACTGAA. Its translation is CASRLSGGVNTE. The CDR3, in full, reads CASRLSGGVNTEAFF.

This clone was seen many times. CDR3 bases read: TGTGCCAGCAGTAACAGGGGTTTCAATCAGCCC. It yields the protein CASSNRGFNQP. The complete CDR3 reads CASSNRGFNQPQHF. The chain combines TRBV6-2 or TRBV6-3 with TRBJ1-5, with 7 nucleotides matching TRBD1. Read data end 3 residues before the CDR3 end; the end is taken from the germline J gene. Germline V gene lookup returns CDR1 MNHEY and CDR2 SVGEGT. The CDR3 sequence is 14 residues long. Trimming took 5 bases from V and 3 from J; bases not matched to a gene: 4.

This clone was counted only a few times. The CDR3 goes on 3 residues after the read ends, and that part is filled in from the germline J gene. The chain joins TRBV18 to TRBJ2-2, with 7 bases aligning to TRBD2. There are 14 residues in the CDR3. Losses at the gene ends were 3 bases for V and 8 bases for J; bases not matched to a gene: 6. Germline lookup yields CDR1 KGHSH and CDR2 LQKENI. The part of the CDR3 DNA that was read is TGTGCCAGCTCACCCGGGACTACGAAAGGGGAG. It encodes CASSPGTTKGE. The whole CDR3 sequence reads CASSPGTTKGELFF.

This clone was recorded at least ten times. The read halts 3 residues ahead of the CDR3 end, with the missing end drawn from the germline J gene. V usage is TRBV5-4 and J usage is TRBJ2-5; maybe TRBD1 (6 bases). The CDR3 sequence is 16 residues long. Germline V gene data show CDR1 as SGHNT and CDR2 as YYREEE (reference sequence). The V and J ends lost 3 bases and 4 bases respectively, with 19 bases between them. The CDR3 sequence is CASSSDRDIISETQYF. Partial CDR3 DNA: TGTGCCAGCAGCTCCGACCGGGACATCATTTCAGAGACC.

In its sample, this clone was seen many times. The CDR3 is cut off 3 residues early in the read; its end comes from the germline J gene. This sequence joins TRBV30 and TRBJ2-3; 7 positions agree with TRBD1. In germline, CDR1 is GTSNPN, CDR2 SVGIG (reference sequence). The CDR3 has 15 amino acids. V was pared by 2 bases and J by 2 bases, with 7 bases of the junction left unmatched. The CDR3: CAWSLGQAVTDTQYF. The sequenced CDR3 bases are TGTGCCTGGAGTCTTGGACAGGCCGTCACAGATACG.

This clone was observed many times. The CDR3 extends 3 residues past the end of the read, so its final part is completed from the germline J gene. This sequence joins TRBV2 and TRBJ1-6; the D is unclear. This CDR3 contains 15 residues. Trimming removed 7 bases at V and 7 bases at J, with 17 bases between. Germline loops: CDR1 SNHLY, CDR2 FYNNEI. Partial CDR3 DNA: TGTGCCAGCACGGCAGAAACTACCCTGAATTCACCC. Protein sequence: CASTAETTLNSP. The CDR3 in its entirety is CASTAETTLNSPLHF. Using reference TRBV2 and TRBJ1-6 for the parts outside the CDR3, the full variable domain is EPEVTQTPSHQVTQMGQEVILRCVPISNHLYFYWYRQILGQKVEFLVSFYNNEISEKSEIFDDQFSVERPDGSNFTLKIRSTKLEDSAMYFCASTAETTLNSPLHFGNGTRLTVT.